This TCR beta chain stems from a study of blood T cell repertoires in COVID-19. In the study overall: The United States, Italy and Spain provided the acute and convalescent COVID-19 samples.

Clones were sequenced by immunoSEQ multiplex PCR, and TCRdb holds only the in-frame ones, with some missing. The data hold 110,000 or so clones, with 70% to 90% observed a single time. This CDR3 region has 14 residues. In germline, CDR1 is MGHDK, CDR2 SYGVNS. Deletions cut 0 bases from V and 0 bases from J, with 6 bases between. This TCR derives from a man between 35 and 55 years old with acute or convalescent COVID-19. The material sequenced was peripheral blood. This rearrangement joins TRBV25-1 to TRBJ2-7; D is uncertain. The CDR3 sequence: CASSEYPVSYEQYF. The CDR3 DNA reads as TGTGCCAGCAGTGAATACCCAGTCTCCTACGAGCAGTACTTC.